One and the same sample provided the 5 T cell receptor beta chains below, sequenced in a study of regulatory T cells in long-lasting Graves disease. Assembly of TCR beta libraries relied on iRepertoire HTBI primers together with Arm-PCR of CDR3 regions. In TCRdb, the multiplex PCR reads were re-called with MiXCR into one record per CDR3 protein. This sample has 350,000 to 550,000 distinct CDR3 sequences, with approximately 16% found just once. Specified time point: newly diagnosed GD, antithyroid drugs for less than 3 months. TCR sequences were obtained from RNA taken from PBMCs. These data were also filed under a second study, of T cells in Graves' hyperthyroidism and ophthalmopathy.

The sequences come from peripheral blood mononuclear cells (PBMCs), collected at new diagnosis, from a patient treated with antithyroid drugs. All receptors derive from a woman aged 18-29 years with Graves disease.

Ten or more counts support this clonotype. The chain couples TRBV28 to TRBJ2-7; possible D gene TRBD1, 7 bases. Trimming pared 8 bases from V and 10 bases from J, leaving 24 bases between. Looked up from germline, CDR1 is MDHEN and CDR2 is SYDVKM. The CDR3 is 14 residues long. Here the CDR3 reads CASASQGGPSDQYF. The CDR3, as DNA: TGTGCCAGCGCAAGTCAGGGGGGACCCTCTGATCAGTACTTC.

The V and J genes are TRBV7-2 and TRBJ1-6; D call uncertain. With 6 bases removed from V and 9 bases from J, the gap between germline ends came to 9 bases. The CDR3 has 12 amino acids. Looked up from germline, CDR1 is SGHTA and CDR2 is FQGNSA. The CDR3 protein is CASRSLISPLHF. CDR3 DNA sequence: TGTGCCAGCAGATCCTTGATTTCACCCCTCCACTTT.

Concerning this clonotype: This clone may be a read error of a much larger clone one base away. The genes are TRBV12-3 or TRBV12-4 and TRBJ2-7, with 8 bases identical to TRBD1. V lost 5 bases to trimming and J lost 6 bases; unmatched junction nucleotides: 12. This CDR3 contains 15 residues. CDR3 sequence: CASSKGQARGGEQYF. CDR3 bases: TGTGCCAGCAGTAAGGGACAGGCCCGGGGAGGCGAGCAGTACTTC.

The table lists this clonotype with a few counts. This chain links TRBV6-2 or TRBV6-3 with TRBJ2-3; D could derive from TRBD1 or TRBD2 (5 bases each). This CDR3 has 16 amino acids. Trimming removed 4 bases from V and 2 bases from J, with 16 bases in between. Germline V lookup: CDR1 MNHEY, CDR2 SVGEGT. The CDR3 sequence: CASSWGSTSITDTQYF. The CDR3 DNA sequence: TGTGCCAGCAGTTGGGGGAGTACATCGATCACAGATACGCAGTATTTT.

This clonotype has a count of ten or more. V and J are TRBV28 and TRBJ2-7, with D hard to call. V dropped 1 base and J dropped 2 bases, with 9 bases sitting between them. This CDR3 comprises 14 residues. Germline-derived CDR1 and CDR2 are MDHEN and SYDVKM. Here the CDR3 DNA reads TGTGCCAGCAGTTTATCGGCTGAACCCTACGAGCAGTACTTC. Protein product: CASSLSAEPYEQYF.